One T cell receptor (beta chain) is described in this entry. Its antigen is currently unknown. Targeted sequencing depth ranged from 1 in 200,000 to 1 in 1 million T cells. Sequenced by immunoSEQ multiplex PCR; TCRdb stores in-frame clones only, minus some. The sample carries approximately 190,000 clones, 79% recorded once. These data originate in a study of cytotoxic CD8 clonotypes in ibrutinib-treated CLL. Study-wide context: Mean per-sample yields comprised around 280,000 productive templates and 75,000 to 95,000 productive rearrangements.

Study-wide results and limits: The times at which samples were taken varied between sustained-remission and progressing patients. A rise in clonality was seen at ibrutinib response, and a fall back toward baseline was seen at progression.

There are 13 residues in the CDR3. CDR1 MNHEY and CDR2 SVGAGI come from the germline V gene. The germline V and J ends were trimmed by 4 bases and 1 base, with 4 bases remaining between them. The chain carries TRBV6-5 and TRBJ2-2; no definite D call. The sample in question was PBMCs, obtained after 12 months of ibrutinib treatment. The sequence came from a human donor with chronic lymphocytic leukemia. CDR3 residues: CASSWGNTGELFF. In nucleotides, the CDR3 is TGTGCCAGCAGTTGGGGGAACACCGGGGAGCTGTTTTTT.